A single T cell receptor beta chain is shown here with its context. The authors' processing: Estimated nucleated cell counts came from reference gene primer amplification. Here immunoSEQ multiplex PCR was the method, and the copy in TCRdb shows in-frame clones only, minus some. V, J and clone size reflect that table, while D and trimming were determined from the DNA. The sample has nearly 200,000 clones, around 81% seen once. These data are taken from a study of blood T cell repertoires in COVID-19. Study context: The United States, Italy and Spain provided the acute and convalescent COVID-19 samples. T cells, B-cell-depleted T cells, or PBMCs provided the cDNA or gDNA that served as material.

Germline CDR1 SGHRS, CDR2 YFSETQ. The CDR3 has 16 residues. V shed 0 bases and J 0 bases; nucleotides not matched to a gene: 4. This TCR was recovered from a man aged 55 to 70 with COVID-19, enrolled during active disease. Sequencing was carried out using peripheral blood. J is TRBJ1-1 and V is TRBV5-1; 8 bases map to TRBD1. CDR3 nucleotides: TGCGCCAGCAGCTTGGGACAGGGGACGGTGAACACTGAAGCTTTCTTT. This gives the protein CASSLGQGTVNTEAFF.